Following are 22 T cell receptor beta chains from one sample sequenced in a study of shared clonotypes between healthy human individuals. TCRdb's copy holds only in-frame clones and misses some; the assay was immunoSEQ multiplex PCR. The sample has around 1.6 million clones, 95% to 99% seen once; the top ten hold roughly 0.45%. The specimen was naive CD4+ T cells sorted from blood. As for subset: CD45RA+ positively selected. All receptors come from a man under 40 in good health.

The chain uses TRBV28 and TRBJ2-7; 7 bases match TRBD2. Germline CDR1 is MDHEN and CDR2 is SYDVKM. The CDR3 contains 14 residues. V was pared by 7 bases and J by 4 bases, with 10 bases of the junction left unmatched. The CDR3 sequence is CASTPFGGTYEQYF. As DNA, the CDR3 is TGTGCCAGCACCCCCTTCGGGGGGACGTACGAGCAGTACTTC.

Here the CDR3 reads CASSLGQGEDGYTF. CDR3 nucleotide sequence: TGCGCCAGCAGCTTGGGACAGGGAGAGGATGGCTACACCTTC. The J gene is TRBJ1-2, the V gene TRBV5-1, with 7 bases fitting TRBD1. Germline V gives CDR1 SGHRS, CDR2 YFSETQ. V gave up 0 bases and J gave up 6 bases; unmatched junction bases: 5. The CDR3 sequence is 14 residues long. The complete variable domain, with remaining parts taken from reference TRBV5-1 and TRBJ1-2, reads KAGVTQTPRYLIKTRGQQVTLSCSPISGHRSVSWYQQTPGQGLQFLFEYFSETQRNKGNFPGRFSGRQFSNSRSEMNVSTLELGDSALYLCASSLGQGEDGYTFGSGTRLTVV.

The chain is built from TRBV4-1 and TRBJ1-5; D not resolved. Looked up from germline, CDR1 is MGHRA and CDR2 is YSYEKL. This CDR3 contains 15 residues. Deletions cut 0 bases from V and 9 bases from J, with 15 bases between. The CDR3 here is CASSQDWEGSRPQHF. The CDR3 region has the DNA TGCGCCAGCAGCCAAGATTGGGAAGGGTCGAGGCCCCAGCATTTT.

CDR3 sequence (DNA): TGTGCCAGCAGCTCGGAGAGGACAGGAACACCGAACAATGAGCAGTTCTTC. It specifies CASSSERTGTPNNEQFF. The chain is built from TRBV7-8 and TRBJ2-1, with 7 bases that match TRBD1. Germline V lookup: CDR1 SGHVS, CDR2 FQNEAQ. V dropped 4 bases and J dropped 5; count of bases not matched to a gene: 14. This CDR3 has 17 amino acids.

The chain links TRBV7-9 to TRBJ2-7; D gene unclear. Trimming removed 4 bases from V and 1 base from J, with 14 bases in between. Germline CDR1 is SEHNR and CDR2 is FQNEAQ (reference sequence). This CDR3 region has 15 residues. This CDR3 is CASSSSGSLSYEQYF. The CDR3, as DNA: TGTGCCAGCAGCTCATCAGGTTCCCTTTCCTACGAGCAGTACTTC. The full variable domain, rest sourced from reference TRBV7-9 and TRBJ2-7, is DTGVSQNPRHKITKRGQNVTFRCDPISEHNRLYWYRQTLGQGPEFLTYFQNEAQLEKSRLLSDRFSAERPKGSFSTLEIQRTEQGDSAMYLCASSSSGSLSYEQYFGPGTRLTVT.

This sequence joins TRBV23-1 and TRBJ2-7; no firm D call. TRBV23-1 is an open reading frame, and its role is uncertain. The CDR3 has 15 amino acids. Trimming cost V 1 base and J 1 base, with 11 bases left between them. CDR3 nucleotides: TGCGCCAGCAGTCAATGGGTATCCGATTCCTACGAGCAGTACTTC. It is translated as CASSQWVSDSYEQYF.

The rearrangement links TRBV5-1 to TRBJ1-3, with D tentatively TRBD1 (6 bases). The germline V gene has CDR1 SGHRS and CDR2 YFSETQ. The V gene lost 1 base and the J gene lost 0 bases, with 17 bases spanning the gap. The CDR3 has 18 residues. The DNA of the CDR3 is TGCGCCAGCAGCTTGCGGAGGGCATCAGGGGACTCTGGAAACACCATATATTTT. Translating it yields CASSLRRASGDSGNTIYF.

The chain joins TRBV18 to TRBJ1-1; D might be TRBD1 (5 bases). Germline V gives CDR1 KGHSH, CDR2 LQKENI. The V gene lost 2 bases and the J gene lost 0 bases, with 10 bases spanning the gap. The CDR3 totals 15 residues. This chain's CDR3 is CASSPVSRVNTEAFF. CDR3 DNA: TGTGCCAGCTCACCAGTCTCCAGGGTGAACACTGAAGCTTTCTTT. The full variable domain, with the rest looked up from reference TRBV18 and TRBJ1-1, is NAGVMQNPRHLVRRRGQEARLRCSPMKGHSHVYWYRQLPEEGLKFMVYLQKENIIDESGMPKERFSAEFPKEGPSILRIQQVVRGDSAAYFCASSPVSRVNTEAFFGQGTRLTVV.

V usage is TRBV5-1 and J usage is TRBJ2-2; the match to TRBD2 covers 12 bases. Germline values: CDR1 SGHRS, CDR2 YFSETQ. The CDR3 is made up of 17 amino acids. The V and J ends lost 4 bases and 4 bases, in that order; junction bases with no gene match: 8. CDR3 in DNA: TGCGCCAGCAGCCCATTGACTAGCGGGAGTTCCACCGGGGAGCTGTTTTTT. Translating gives CASSPLTSGSSTGELFF. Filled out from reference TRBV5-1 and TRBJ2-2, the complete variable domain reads KAGVTQTPRYLIKTRGQQVTLSCSPISGHRSVSWYQQTPGQGLQFLFEYFSETQRNKGNFPGRFSGRQFSNSRSEMNVSTLELGDSALYLCASSPLTSGSSTGELFFGEGSRLTVL.

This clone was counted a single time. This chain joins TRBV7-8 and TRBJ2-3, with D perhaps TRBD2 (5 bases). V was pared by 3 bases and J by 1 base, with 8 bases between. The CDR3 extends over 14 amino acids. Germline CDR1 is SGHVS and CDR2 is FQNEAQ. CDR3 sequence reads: CASSLISGTDTQYF. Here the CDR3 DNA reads TGTGCCAGCAGCTTGATTAGCGGCACAGATACGCAGTATTTT.

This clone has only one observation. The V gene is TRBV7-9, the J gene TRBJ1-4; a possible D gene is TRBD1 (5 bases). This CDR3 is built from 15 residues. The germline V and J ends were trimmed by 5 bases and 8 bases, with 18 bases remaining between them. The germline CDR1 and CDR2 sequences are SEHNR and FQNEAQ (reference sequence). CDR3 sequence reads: CASSPGTLGEEKLFF. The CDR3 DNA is TGTGCCAGCAGCCCCGGGACGCTGGGGGAGGAAAAACTGTTTTTT.

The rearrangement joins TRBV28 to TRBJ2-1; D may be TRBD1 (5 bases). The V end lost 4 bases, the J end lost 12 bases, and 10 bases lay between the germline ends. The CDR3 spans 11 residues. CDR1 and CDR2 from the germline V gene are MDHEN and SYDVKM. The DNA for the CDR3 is TGTGCCAGCAGTTCCCAGGGTGCGCAGTTCTTC. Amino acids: CASSSQGAQFF.

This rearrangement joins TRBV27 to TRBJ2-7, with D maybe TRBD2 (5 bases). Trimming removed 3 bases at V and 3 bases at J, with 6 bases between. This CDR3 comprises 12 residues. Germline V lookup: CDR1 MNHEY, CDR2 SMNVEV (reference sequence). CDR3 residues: CASSLRVYEQYF. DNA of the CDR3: TGTGCCAGCAGTTTGCGGGTCTACGAGCAGTACTTC.

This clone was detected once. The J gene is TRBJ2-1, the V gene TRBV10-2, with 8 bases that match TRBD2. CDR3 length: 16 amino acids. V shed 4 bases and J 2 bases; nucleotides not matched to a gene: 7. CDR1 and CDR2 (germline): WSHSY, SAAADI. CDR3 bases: TGCGCCAGCAGTGGTTTAGCGGGACCCACCTACAATGAGCAGTTCTTC. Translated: CASSGLAGPTYNEQFF.

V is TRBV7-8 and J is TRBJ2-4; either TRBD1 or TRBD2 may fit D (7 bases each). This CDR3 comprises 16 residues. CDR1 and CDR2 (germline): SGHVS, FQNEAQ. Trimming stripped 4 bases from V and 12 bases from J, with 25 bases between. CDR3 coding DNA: TGTGCCAGCAGCTCCAGGGGGACTAAGTCCCCAAAAACTCAGTACTTC. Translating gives CASSSRGTKSPKTQYF.

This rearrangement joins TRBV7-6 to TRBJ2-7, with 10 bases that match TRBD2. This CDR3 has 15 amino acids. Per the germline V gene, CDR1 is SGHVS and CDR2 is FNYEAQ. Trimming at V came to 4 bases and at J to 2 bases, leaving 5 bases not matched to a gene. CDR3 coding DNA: TGTGCCAGCAGCTCCGGACTAGCGGAAACCTACGAGCAGTACTTC. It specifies CASSSGLAETYEQYF.

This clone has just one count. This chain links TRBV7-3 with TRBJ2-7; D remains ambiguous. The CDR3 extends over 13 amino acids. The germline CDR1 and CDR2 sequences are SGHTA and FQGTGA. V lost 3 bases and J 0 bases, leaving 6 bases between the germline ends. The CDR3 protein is CASSFGDSYEQYF. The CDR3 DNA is TGTGCCAGCAGCTTCGGTGACTCCTACGAGCAGTACTTC.

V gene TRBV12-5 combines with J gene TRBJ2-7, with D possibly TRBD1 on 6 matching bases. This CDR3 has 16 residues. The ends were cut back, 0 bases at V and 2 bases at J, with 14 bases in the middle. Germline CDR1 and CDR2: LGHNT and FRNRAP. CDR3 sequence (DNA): TGTGCTAGTGGTTTGGTACTAACAGGGAAACCCTACGAGCAGTACTTC. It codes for CASGLVLTGKPYEQYF.

The CDR3 DNA follows: TGTGCCAGCACGACGATGCAGGGAATCTCCTACGAGCAGTACTTC. Protein product: CASTTMQGISYEQYF. V gene TRBV28 combines with J gene TRBJ2-7, with D possibly being TRBD1 (5 bases). V was clipped by 7 bases and J by 0 bases, with 16 bases between them. This CDR3 is 15 amino acids long. The germline gives CDR1 MDHEN, CDR2 SYDVKM.

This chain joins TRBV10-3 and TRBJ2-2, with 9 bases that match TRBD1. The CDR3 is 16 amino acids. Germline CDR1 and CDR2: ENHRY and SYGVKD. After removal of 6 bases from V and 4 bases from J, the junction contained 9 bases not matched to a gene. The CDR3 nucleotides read TGTGCCATCAGGAACACAGGGGGCGAGGGCACCGGGGAGCTGTTTTTT. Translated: CAIRNTGGEGTGELFF.

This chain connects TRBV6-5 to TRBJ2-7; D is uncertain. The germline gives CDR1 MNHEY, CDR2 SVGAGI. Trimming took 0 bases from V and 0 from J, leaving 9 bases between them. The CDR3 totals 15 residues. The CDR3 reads CASSYSASVSYEQYF. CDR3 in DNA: TGTGCCAGCAGTTACTCTGCCAGCGTCTCCTACGAGCAGTACTTC.

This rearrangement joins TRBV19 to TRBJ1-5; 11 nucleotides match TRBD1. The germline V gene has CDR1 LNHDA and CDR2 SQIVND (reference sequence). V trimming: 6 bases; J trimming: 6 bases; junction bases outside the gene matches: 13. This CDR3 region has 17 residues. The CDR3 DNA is TGTGCCAGTAGCCCCTCCCAAGGACAGGGGGCTGGTCAGCCCCAGCATTTT. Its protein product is CASSPSQGQGAGQPQHF.